This T cell receptor (beta chain) was captured by sequencing in a study of post-analysis software for immune sequencing data. About the study: Several disease courses (relapsing-remitting, secondary progressive and progressive-relapsing) of multiple sclerosis were included.

The CDR3 has 13 residues. V was shortened by 6 bases and J by 2 bases, with 11 bases between the two germline ends. In germline, CDR1 is SQVTM, CDR2 ANQGSEA. This clonotype has a handful of counts. The antigen is undetermined. Whole-study results and caveats: Roughly five TRBV segments occurring more often in patients than controls included TRBV5-6, TRBV5-1 and TRBV20-1.

Sequencing libraries made from TCR beta cDNA carried unique molecular identifiers. One entry per CDR3 protein, called by TCRdb with MiXCR from the PCR reads. The table lists more than 450,000 distinct CDR3 sequences, about 40% of them singletons. This clonotype was obtained from a girl aged 5-17 years with multiple sclerosis. Specimen: blood. The chain couples TRBV29-1 to TRBJ2-4; tentatively, D is TRBD1 (5 bases). Here the CDR3 DNA reads TGCAGCGTCCAACAGGAGCCCAAAAACATTCAGTACTTC. Its translation: CSVQQEPKNIQYF.